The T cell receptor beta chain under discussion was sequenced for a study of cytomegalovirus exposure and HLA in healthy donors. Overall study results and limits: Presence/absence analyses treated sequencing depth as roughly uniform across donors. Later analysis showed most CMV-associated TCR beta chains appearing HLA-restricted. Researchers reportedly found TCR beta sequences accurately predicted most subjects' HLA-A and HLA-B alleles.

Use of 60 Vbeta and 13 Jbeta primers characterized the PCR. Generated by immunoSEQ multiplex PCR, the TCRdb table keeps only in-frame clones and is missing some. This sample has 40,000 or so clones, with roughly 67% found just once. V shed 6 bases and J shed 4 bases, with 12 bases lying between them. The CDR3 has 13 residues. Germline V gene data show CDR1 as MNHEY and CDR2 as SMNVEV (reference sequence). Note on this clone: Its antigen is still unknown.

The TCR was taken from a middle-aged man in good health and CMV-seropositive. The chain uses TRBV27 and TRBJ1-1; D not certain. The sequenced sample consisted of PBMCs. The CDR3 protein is CASSSAAVTEAFF. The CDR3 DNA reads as TGTGCCAGCAGCTCGGCGGCCGTCACTGAAGCTTTCTTT.